This T cell receptor beta chain comes out of a study of blood T cell repertoires in COVID-19. Study-level information: Sources were T cells, B-cell-depleted T cells, or PBMCs; the material itself was cDNA or gDNA.

Donors were grouped by their self-reported clinical history. In its sample, this clone was seen many times. Per the germline V gene, CDR1 is SQVTM and CDR2 is ANQGSEA. The CDR3 length is 13 residues. The junction had 3 bases not matched to a gene; V was cut back by 4 bases and J by 0 bases. Authors' data handling: Scientists estimated how many nucleated cells there were by amplifying reference gene primers. Some clones are missing from TCRdb's copy, which holds only in-frame ones; the method was immunoSEQ multiplex PCR. Clonal size and the V and J genes are those of that table, whereas D and trimming came from the DNA. The repertoire holds some 240,000 clones, with about 86% as singletons.

The TCR comes from a man in his fifties who had recovered from COVID-19. The chain uses TRBV29-1 and TRBJ2-7, with TRBD1 matching over 7 bases. Input material: PBMCs or T cells enriched from blood (not recorded which). CDR3 sequence: CSVAGTVSYEQYF. CDR3 in DNA: TGCAGCGTTGCGGGGACAGTCTCCTACGAGCAGTACTTC.